The rows below give T cell receptor beta chains drawn from one sample of a study of T-cell memory formation after mild COVID-19. TCRdb called the 5' RACE reads again in MiXCR, with one record for every CDR3 protein. Of tens of thousands of distinct CDR3 sequences listed, roughly 16% were seen once; the top ten hold under 45%. The sample consisted of PBMCs or a T cell subset sorted from them (not recorded which). Receptors were obtained from a man younger than 35 who had mild COVID-19 (a few samples of this study predate the infection). Cell type and time point are not known. CDR3s include the opening cysteine and the closing phenylalanine or tryptophan. D genes are given only for firm matches. Clone sizes are given selectively: once, few, many, or a class where the clone is expanded.

v_gene: TRBV7-6; abundance: once; j_gene: TRBJ2-5; d_gene: TRBD2; CDR3nt: TGTGCCAGCAGCTCCTGGACTAGCGTTGGAGAGACCCAGTACTTC; CDR3aa: CASSSWTSVGETQYF
v_gene: TRBV9; abundance: few; j_gene: TRBJ2-2; d_gene: .; CDR3nt: TGTGCCAGCAGCGTAGATGGGATCGGGGAGCTGTTTTTT; CDR3aa: CASSVDGIGELFF
v_gene: TRBV2; abundance: .; j_gene: TRBJ1-1; d_gene: .; CDR3nt: TGTGCCAGTCGGCCCAAAGGACTGAACACTGAAGCTTTCTTT; CDR3aa: CASRPKGLNTEAFF
v_gene: TRBV4-2; abundance: few; j_gene: TRBJ2-3; d_gene: TRBD2; CDR3nt: TGTGCCAGCAGCCCCTTAGCGGGGGGGCGCACAGATACGCAGTATTTT; CDR3aa: CASSPLAGGRTDTQYF
v_gene: TRBV27; abundance: .; j_gene: TRBJ2-3; d_gene: .; CDR3nt: TGTGCCAGCAGTTTACTCGGGGATACGCAGTATTTT; CDR3aa: CASSLLGDTQYF
v_gene: TRBV4-1; abundance: .; j_gene: TRBJ2-2; d_gene: TRBD1; CDR3nt: TGCGCCAGCAGCCAAGAAGAGGGGGCGGTCGGGGAGCTGTTTTTT; CDR3aa: CASSQEEGAVGELFF
v_gene: TRBV7-9; abundance: .; j_gene: TRBJ2-7; d_gene: .; CDR3nt: TGTGCCAGCAGCTTAGGGCGTGCCTACGAGCAGTACTTC; CDR3aa: CASSLGRAYEQYF
v_gene: TRBV4-1; abundance: .; j_gene: TRBJ2-2; d_gene: TRBD1; CDR3nt: TGCGCCAGCAGCCAAGAGACAGGGGTTAGGGAGCTGTTTTTT; CDR3aa: CASSQETGVRELFF
v_gene: TRBV4-1; abundance: .; j_gene: TRBJ2-1; d_gene: TRBD1; CDR3nt: TGCGCCAGCAGCCAAGATCAGGGGGAAAGGAGCAATGAGCAGTTCTTC; CDR3aa: CASSQDQGERSNEQFF
v_gene: TRBV9; abundance: few; j_gene: TRBJ1-3; d_gene: .; CDR3nt: TGTGCCAGCAGCGTAGCTGGAGGGAGGGGACCCAGCTCTGGAAACACCATATATTTT; CDR3aa: CASSVAGGRGPSSGNTIYF
v_gene: TRBV29-1; abundance: .; j_gene: TRBJ1-1; d_gene: .; CDR3nt: TGCAGCGTTGACACGGGGATTGAAGCTTTCTTT; CDR3aa: CSVDTGIEAFF
v_gene: TRBV7-9; abundance: few; j_gene: TRBJ1-1; d_gene: TRBD1; CDR3nt: TGTGCCAGCAGCTATGACAGGGTGTTAGGAATGAACACTGAAGCTTTCTTT; CDR3aa: CASSYDRVLGMNTEAFF
v_gene: TRBV29-1; abundance: few; j_gene: TRBJ1-2; d_gene: TRBD1; CDR3nt: TGCAGCGCTCAGGGGGGTGACTATGGCTACACCTTC; CDR3aa: CSAQGGDYGYTF
v_gene: TRBV2; abundance: .; j_gene: TRBJ2-1; d_gene: .; CDR3nt: TGTGCCAGCAGGGCTAGCGTCGCCACTGAGCAGTTCTTC; CDR3aa: CASRASVATEQFF
v_gene: TRBV7-3; abundance: .; j_gene: TRBJ2-7; d_gene: .; CDR3nt: TGTGCCAGCAGCTTAGCGGGGAACTACGAGCAGTACTTC; CDR3aa: CASSLAGNYEQYF
v_gene: TRBV7-9; abundance: .; j_gene: TRBJ2-1; d_gene: TRBD2; CDR3nt: TGTGCCAGCACCTCACTTAGCGGGACCTCCTACAATGAGCAGTTCTTC; CDR3aa: CASTSLSGTSYNEQFF
v_gene: TRBV4-1; abundance: .; j_gene: TRBJ1-6; d_gene: TRBD1; CDR3nt: TGCGCCAGCACCCAGGGCGGACAGGGATTTTCACCCCTCCACTTT; CDR3aa: CASTQGGQGFSPLHF
v_gene: TRBV15; abundance: few; j_gene: TRBJ1-5; d_gene: TRBD1; CDR3nt: TGTGCCACCAGCAGAAGTAGGGGGACAGATCAGCCCCAGCATTTT; CDR3aa: CATSRSRGTDQPQHF
v_gene: TRBV4-1; abundance: .; j_gene: TRBJ2-3; d_gene: .; CDR3nt: TGCGCCAGCAGCAGGAACCCTAGCACAGATACGCAGTATTTT; CDR3aa: CASSRNPSTDTQYF
v_gene: TRBV27; abundance: few; j_gene: TRBJ2-7; d_gene: TRBD1; CDR3nt: TGTGCCAGCAGCCTCTCCGGGACAGTCTTCTACGAGCAGTACTTC; CDR3aa: CASSLSGTVFYEQYF
v_gene: TRBV4-1; abundance: .; j_gene: TRBJ2-1; d_gene: TRBD2; CDR3nt: TGCGCCAGCAGCTTCCTAGCGGGGGATGAGCAGTTCTTC; CDR3aa: CASSFLAGDEQFF
v_gene: TRBV28; abundance: few; j_gene: TRBJ2-1; d_gene: .; CDR3nt: TGTGCCAGCAGTTACCCGAATTCGTACAATGAGCAGTTCTTC; CDR3aa: CASSYPNSYNEQFF
v_gene: TRBV12-3/TRBV12-4; abundance: few; j_gene: TRBJ2-6; d_gene: TRBD1; CDR3nt: TGTGCCAGCAGTTTAGGGGCACAGGGGGCCGTTGGGGCCAACGTCCTGACTTTC; CDR3aa: CASSLGAQGAVGANVLTF
v_gene: TRBV2; abundance: many; j_gene: TRBJ2-5; d_gene: TRBD2; CDR3nt: TGTGCCAGCAGTGAAGTTCTAGCGGGGGCCCAAGAGACCCAGTACTTC; CDR3aa: CASSEVLAGAQETQYF
v_gene: TRBV21-1; abundance: few; j_gene: TRBJ2-1; d_gene: .; CDR3nt: TGTGCCAGCAGCAAAGTGGGTAGACCGAAATACAATGAGCAGTTCTTC; CDR3aa: CASSKVGRPKYNEQFF